This TCR beta chain was identified in a study of tumor-infiltrating lymphocytes in glioblastoma multiforme. General study findings and limits: No surface-marker sorting into functional T cell subtypes was done.

CDR1 and CDR2 from the germline V gene are MDHEN and SYDVKM. V dropped 4 bases and J dropped 13 bases, with 20 bases sitting between them. The CDR3 consists of 13 residues. TCR beta libraries were built from RNA through three nested multiplex PCR rounds using modified ARM-PCR. These TCRB libraries lack any described unique molecular identifiers. In TCRdb, the multiplex PCR reads were re-called with MiXCR into one record per CDR3 protein. This sample has more than 13,000 distinct CDR3 sequences, with roughly 74% found just once. As to this clonotype: Its specificity is not known.

V and J are TRBV28 and TRBJ2-7; TRBD2 is a possible D gene (5 bases). Sequenced sample: brain tumor tissue. The TCR sequence derives from a male donor with glioblastoma. This chain's CDR3 is CASSYSDSYDHYF. The DNA for the CDR3 is TGTGCCAGCAGTTACTCGGACTCCTACGATCATTACTTC.